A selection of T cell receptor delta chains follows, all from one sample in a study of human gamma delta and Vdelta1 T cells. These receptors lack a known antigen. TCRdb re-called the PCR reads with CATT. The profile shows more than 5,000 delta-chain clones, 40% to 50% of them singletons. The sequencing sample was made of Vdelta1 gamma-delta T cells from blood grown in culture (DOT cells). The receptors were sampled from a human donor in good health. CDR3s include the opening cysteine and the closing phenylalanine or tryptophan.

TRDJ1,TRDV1,CALGERPTGPWGIDTYTDKLIF
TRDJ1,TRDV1,CALGERLPHLLGGQEDRDTDKLIF
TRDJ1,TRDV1,CALGELRPRTDKLIF
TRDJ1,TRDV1,CALGELEARTGGWNTDKLIF
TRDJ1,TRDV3,CALSRILQLGDTGTDKLIF
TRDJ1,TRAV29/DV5,CAASSILVMGPPGGDKLIF
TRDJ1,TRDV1,CALGERSPYWGIPDKLIF
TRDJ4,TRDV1,CALGEAPPYWGPKENRALIF
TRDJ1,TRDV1,CALGDLPALGDTDKLIF
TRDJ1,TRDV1,CALGVFSPSPSGTGGYALYTDKLIF
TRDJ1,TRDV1,CALGKLFLNSRTGGPPYTDKLIF
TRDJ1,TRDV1,CALGELGPSPTPLIPTGSWGIRSAYNLIF
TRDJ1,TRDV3,CAVEVSHDKLIF
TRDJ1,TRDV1,CALGDSFQTRTGATDKLIF
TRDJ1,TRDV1,CALGEQTPRMGGNTDKLIF
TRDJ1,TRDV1,CALGDLPGGPTDKLIF
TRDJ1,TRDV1,CALGEVPLENWGMAPHVDKLIF
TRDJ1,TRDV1,CALGGKIPTGGSEVLIF
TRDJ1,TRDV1,CALGDHRSNDKLIF
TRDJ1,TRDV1,CALGETFRPSYKIRGGTYTDKLIF
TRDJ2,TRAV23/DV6,CAASCPYYLLGARGVTAQLFF
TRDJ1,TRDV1,CALGPGQKLGTYTDKLIF
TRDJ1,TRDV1,CALGELNPGGYPYTDKLIF
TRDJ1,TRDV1,CALGELSYGLWGIRISTDKLIF
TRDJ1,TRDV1,CALGGRGIRPEVDKLIF
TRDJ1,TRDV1,CALGELAASRTGWGSYTDKLIF
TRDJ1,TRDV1,CALGELPRALIF
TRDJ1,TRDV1,CALGNTWSSFDKLIF
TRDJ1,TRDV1,CALGEPSILTGTYTDKLIF
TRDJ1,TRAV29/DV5,CAARDPSASLTGGYAADKLIF
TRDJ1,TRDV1,CALGNILPTRNWGITDKLIF
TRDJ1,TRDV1,CALGKGPSKRLGHRHTDKLIF
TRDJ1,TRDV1,CALGELGFASREISTDKLIF
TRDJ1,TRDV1,CALGVGLPTLGDMAGGTDKLIF
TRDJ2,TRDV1,CALGVVLYWGEALTAQLFF
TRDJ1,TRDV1,CALGELNQEPLRWGTTYTDKLIF
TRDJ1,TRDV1,CALGAHPNSLLWSGYKADKLIF
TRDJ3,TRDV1,CALGERWVFLDRDAGPDAWDTRQMFF
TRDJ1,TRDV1,CALGNPLYAPGGLDKLIF
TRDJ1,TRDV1,CALGKNLGDGWIDKLIF
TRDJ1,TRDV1,CALGELGRSGGYATDKLIF
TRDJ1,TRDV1,CALGELFPAVFLRNGGAKLIF
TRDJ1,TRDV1,CALGEIADDTDKLIF
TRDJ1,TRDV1,CALGELVLGDTRDADKLIF
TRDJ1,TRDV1,CALGERSAYSVNGMGWTDKLIF
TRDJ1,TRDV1,CALGELWGGDTSYTDKLIF
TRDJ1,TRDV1,CALGPFLGWGKYTDKLIF
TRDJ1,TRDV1,CALGVFLPPVPTDKLIF
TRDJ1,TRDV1,CALGERGPHHRLVGTGSSDKLIF
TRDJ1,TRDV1,CALGEQQVLGAKHTDKLIF